The present TCR beta chain was sequenced within a study of tumor-infiltrating lymphocytes in primary liver carcinoma. Study-wide context: Patients were men and women aged 30 to 69 years. Broader study findings: Tumors reached a significantly greater top-250-clone fraction than blood did (p = 0.039). In tumor-adjacent and tumor-blood pairs, overlap was lower than in tumor region pairs.

This CDR3 region has 14 residues. Germline loops: CDR1 SGHAT, CDR2 FQDESV (reference sequence). Researchers generated TCR beta cDNA from about 460 ng of total RNA, relying on a constant-region primer. Modified slightly, ARM-PCR produced TCR beta libraries over three nested multiplex PCR rounds. The opening two PCR rounds, around 10 cycles each, paired TRBV1-TRBV30 forward primers with a C-beta reverse primer. TCRdb fed the multiplex PCR reads into MiXCR, producing one record per CDR3 protein. The sample has roughly 330,000 distinct CDR3 sequences, about two thirds seen once. Germline DNA was extracted alongside blood RNA, which was obtained from unsorted whole blood. Patients showed chronic HBV infection and an absence of prior treatment. Points on this clonotype: Its antigen is unidentified. The junction shows a germline mismatch at one end, possibly a read error.

The chain employs TRBV11-1 and TRBJ2-1; 12 bases agree with TRBD2. Material: peripheral blood. This TCR derives from a man aged 35 to 55 with primary liver carcinoma and hepatitis B virus infection. CDR3 sequence (DNA): TGTGCCAGCAGCTATGGACTAGCGGGAAATGAGCGGTTCTTC. Encoded protein: CASSYGLAGNERFF.